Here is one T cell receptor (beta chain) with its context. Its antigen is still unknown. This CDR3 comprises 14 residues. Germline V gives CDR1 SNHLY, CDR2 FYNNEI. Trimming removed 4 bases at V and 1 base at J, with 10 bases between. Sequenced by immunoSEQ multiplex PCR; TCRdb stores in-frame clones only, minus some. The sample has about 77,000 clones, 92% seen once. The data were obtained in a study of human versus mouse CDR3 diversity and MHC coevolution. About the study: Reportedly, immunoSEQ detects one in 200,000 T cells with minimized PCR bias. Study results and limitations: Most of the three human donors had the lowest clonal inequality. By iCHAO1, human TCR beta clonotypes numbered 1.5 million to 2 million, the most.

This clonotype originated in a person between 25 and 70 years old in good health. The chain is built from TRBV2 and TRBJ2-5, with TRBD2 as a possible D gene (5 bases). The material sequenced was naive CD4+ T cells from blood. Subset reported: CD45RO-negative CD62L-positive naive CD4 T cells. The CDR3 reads CASSGLPPQETQYF. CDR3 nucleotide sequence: TGTGCCAGCAGTGGACTACCCCCCCAAGAGACCCAGTACTTC.